This T cell receptor (beta chain) was captured by sequencing in a study of graft-versus-host responses after intestinal transplantation. Whole-study context: Each recipient received a multivisceral, liver-intestinal, or isolated intestinal graft.

Germline CDR1 is SGHNT and CDR2 is YENEEA. V lost 4 bases, J lost 1 base, and 6 bases stayed unmatched. CDR3 length: 15 residues. The repertoire was sequenced with immunoSEQ multiplex PCR; TCRdb's copy has only in-frame clones and lacks some. There are 100,000 or so clones in the sample; around nine tenths occur only once, and roughly 0.15% lies in the top ten. Concerning this clone itself: What it binds is not known.

The receptor's source is a human donor who received an intestinal transplant. Sequenced material: unstimulated CD4+ T cells sorted from spleen or lymph node cells, taken before intestinal transplant. This rearrangement joins TRBV11-3 to TRBJ2-7; 8 bases map to TRBD1. The CDR3 DNA sequence: TGTGCCAGCAGCTCCCCCGGGACAGGATCCTACGAGCAGTACTTC. Its translation: CASSSPGTGSYEQYF.